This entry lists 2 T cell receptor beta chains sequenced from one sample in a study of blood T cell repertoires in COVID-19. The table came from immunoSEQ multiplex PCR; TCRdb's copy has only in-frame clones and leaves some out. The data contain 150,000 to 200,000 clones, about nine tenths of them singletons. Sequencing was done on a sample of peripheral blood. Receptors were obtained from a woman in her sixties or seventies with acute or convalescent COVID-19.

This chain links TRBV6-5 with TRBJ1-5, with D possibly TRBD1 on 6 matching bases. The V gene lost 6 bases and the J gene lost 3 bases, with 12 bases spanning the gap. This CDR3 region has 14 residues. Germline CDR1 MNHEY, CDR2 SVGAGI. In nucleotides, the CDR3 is TGTGCCAGCAGACAGGGACAAAACAATCAGCCCCAGCATTTT. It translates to CASRQGQNNQPQHF.

This CDR3 reads CASSLTSGRTGELFF. The CDR3 DNA reads TGTGCCAGCAGCTTAACTAGCGGCCGGACCGGGGAGCTGTTTTTT. The chain carries TRBV7-2 and TRBJ2-2; 8 positions agree with TRBD2. V gave up 2 bases and J gave up 5 bases; unmatched junction bases: 4. The V gene's germline CDR1 is SGHTA and CDR2 FQGNSA. CDR3 length: 15 amino acids.